These 28 T cell receptor beta chains originate from one sample sequenced in a study of blood T cells in healthy people across ages. Next came a second PCR, run for about 6 to 11 cycles, which used a sample-barcoded 5' primer along with a J-beta primer mix. TCRdb re-derived calls from the 5' RACE reads in MiXCR, one entry per CDR3 protein. The sample shows fewer than 2,000,000 distinct CDR3 sequences, more than 35% of them seen only once. Specimen: blood. The receptors come from a human donor in good health.

This chain links TRBV5-1 with TRBJ1-2; D may be TRBD1 (5 bases). Germline loops: CDR1 SGHRS, CDR2 YFSETQ. The germline V and J ends were trimmed by 7 bases and 7 bases, with 14 bases remaining between them. The length of the CDR3 is 12 residues. The CDR3 bases are TGCGCCAGCGGGGAAACAGGTGGTGGCTACACCTTC. Its translation is CASGETGGGYTF.

The V call is TRBV12-3 or TRBV12-4, the J call TRBJ1-2, with TRBD1 as a possible D gene (5 bases). V was shortened by 6 bases and J by 1 base, with 18 bases between the two germline ends. CDR3 length: 16 amino acids. The CDR3 sequence: CASSPLGGMGNYGYTF. The DNA of the CDR3 is TGTGCCAGCAGCCCCCTCGGGGGGATGGGTAACTATGGCTACACCTTC.

CDR3 sequence reads: CARRSSGANVLTF. The CDR3 nucleotides read TGTGCCAGAAGGAGCTCTGGGGCCAACGTCCTGACTTTC. V gene TRBV2 combines with J gene TRBJ2-6; the D is unclear. This CDR3 comprises 13 residues. Germline V gives CDR1 SNHLY, CDR2 FYNNEI. Trimming left V 9 bases short and J 0 bases short, with 6 bases between.

This clonotype was observed a single time. This sequence joins TRBV6-2 or TRBV6-3 and TRBJ1-1; 7 nucleotides align to TRBD1. The CDR3 spans 16 residues. The V gene end was trimmed by 7 bases and the J gene end by 5 bases; junction bases not matched to a gene: 16. The germline V gene encodes CDR1 MNHEY and CDR2 SVGEGT. The CDR3 is CASNHPSRQGETEAFF. The DNA of the CDR3 is TGTGCCAGCAATCACCCTTCTAGACAGGGCGAAACTGAAGCTTTCTTT.

This clonotype was seen only a few times. V is TRBV28 and J is TRBJ2-1; no clear D. CDR1 and CDR2 (germline): MDHEN, SYDVKM. This CDR3 has 14 amino acids. V lost 3 bases and J 8 bases, leaving 14 bases between the germline ends. CDR3 sequence: CASSFPPPAYEQFF. CDR3 in DNA: TGTGCCAGCAGTTTCCCTCCTCCCGCTTATGAGCAGTTCTTC.

The V gene is TRBV20-1, the J gene TRBJ2-5, with D uncertain. V gave up 2 bases and J gave up 11 bases, with 15 bases separating them. From germline, CDR1 is DFQATT and CDR2 SNEGSKA (reference sequence). The CDR3 sequence is 12 residues long. In nucleotides, the CDR3 is TGCAGTGCTAGATCGGAGTTACGAGAGCAGTACTTC. This encodes CSARSELREQYF.

This clonotype was observed a handful of times. The chain is built from TRBV15 and TRBJ2-3; possible D gene TRBD1, 5 bases. CDR1 is LNHNV and CDR2 is YYDKDF in the germline V gene (reference sequence). Trimming shortened V by 1 base and J by 2 bases, and 10 bases separated the two germline ends. The CDR3 runs 15 residues. The CDR3, as DNA: TGTGCCACCAGCAGAGGCAAGGGGCTCACAGATACGCAGTATTTT. Its translation: CATSRGKGLTDTQYF.

This clonotype was seen more than once but under ten times. The V and J genes are TRBV5-1 and TRBJ2-4, with TRBD2 as a possible D gene (5 bases). V lost 0 bases to trimming and J lost 7 bases, with 20 bases between them. The CDR3 length is 17 residues. The germline CDR1 and CDR2 sequences are SGHRS and YFSETQ. The DNA for the CDR3 is TGCGCCAGCAGCTTGGGGCAGGCGGGCTCGGTCGTGAACATTCAGTACTTC. Protein product: CASSLGQAGSVVNIQYF.

V and J are TRBV7-2 and TRBJ1-6, with 12 bases aligning to TRBD1. The CDR3 runs 15 residues. Trimming cost V 0 bases and J 12 bases; bases outside gene matches: 3. Germline V gene data show CDR1 as SGHTA and CDR2 as FQGNSA. CDR3 sequence (DNA): TGTGCCAGCAGCTTAGCCGGGACAGGGGGCTTACCCCTCCACTTT. It yields the protein CASSLAGTGGLPLHF.

The chain is built from TRBV4-2 and TRBJ2-1; D gene uncertain. Deletions cut 0 bases from V and 10 bases from J, with 10 bases between. Germline loops: CDR1 LGHNA, CDR2 YNFKEQ. The CDR3 extends over 13 amino acids. The CDR3 here is CASSQELVEEQFF. As DNA, the CDR3 is TGTGCCAGCAGCCAAGAGTTAGTGGAGGAGCAGTTCTTC.

This rearrangement joins TRBV5-1 to TRBJ1-4, with 9 positions matching TRBD1. The CDR3 extends over 16 amino acids. Germline lookup yields CDR1 SGHRS and CDR2 YFSETQ. V lost 2 bases to trimming and J lost 8 bases; unmatched junction nucleotides: 10. DNA for the CDR3: TGCGCCAGCAGCTTATTACCGGGACAGGGAGGCGAAAAACTGTTTTTT. Translation gives CASSLLPGQGGEKLFF.

Notes on this clonotype: Relative to the germline gene, one junction end is altered; a read error may explain this. V is TRBV6-5 and J is TRBJ2-6; D may be TRBD1 or TRBD2 (5 bases each). Germline CDR1 MNHEY, CDR2 SVGAGI. The CDR3 has 15 residues. The CDR3 loop is CASSYKDSGANVRTF. The CDR3, as DNA: TGTGCCAGCAGTTACAAGGACTCTGGGGCCAACGTCCGGACTTTC.

This clonotype was detected a few times. Written as DNA, the CDR3 is TGTGCCAGCAGTTTCTCGATCCGGACTAGCGGGGGGGCGGGCATTCAGTACTTC. Translated, it gives CASSFSIRTSGGAGIQYF. The V call is TRBV12-3 or TRBV12-4, the J call TRBJ2-4, with TRBD2 identical over 15 bases. This CDR3 contains 18 residues. V lost 3 bases and J lost 9; bases outside the gene matches: 12.

The V call is TRBV7-9, the J call TRBJ2-3; D tentatively reads TRBD1 or TRBD2 (5 bases each). With 2 bases removed from V and 2 bases from J, the gap between germline ends came to 17 bases. The germline gives CDR1 SEHNR, CDR2 FQNEAQ (reference sequence). This CDR3 comprises 17 residues. The CDR3 DNA reads as TGTGCCAGCAGCTTACCCTCGGGACGGGACCACACAGATACGCAGTATTTT. Protein product: CASSLPSGRDHTDTQYF.

CDR3 bases: TGTGCCAGCAGTTCCGAGAATTCACCCCTCCACTTT. Translating gives CASSSENSPLHF. The V gene is TRBV28, the J gene TRBJ1-6; unclear D gene. With 4 bases removed from V and 7 bases from J, the gap between germline ends came to 5 bases. This CDR3 comprises 12 residues. Germline V gene data show CDR1 as MDHEN and CDR2 as SYDVKM.

V gene TRBV29-1 combines with J gene TRBJ1-2; no firm D call. The CDR3 sequence is 11 residues long. V was cut by 4 bases and J by 4 bases, with 7 bases left in between. Germline-derived CDR1 and CDR2 are SQVTM and ANQGSEA. The CDR3 DNA reads as TGCAGCGTTGGGGAAAGCTATGGCTACACCTTC. Amino acids: CSVGESYGYTF. The whole variable domain, remainder taken from reference TRBV29-1 and TRBJ1-2, is SAVISQKPSRDICQRGTSLTIQCQVDSQVTMMFWYRQQPGQSLTLIATANQGSEATYESGFVIDKFPISRPNLTFSTLTVSNMSPEDSSIYLCSVGESYGYTFGSGTRLTVV.

This clonotype was seen ten or more times. The rearrangement joins TRBV7-6 to TRBJ1-2; D is ambiguous. Germline values: CDR1 SGHVS, CDR2 FNYEAQ. The CDR3 is 14 amino acids. Trimming cost V 1 base and J 4 bases, with 10 bases left between them. The CDR3 DNA reads TGTGCCAGCAGCTTAGACGCGGGTCCCTATGGCTACACCTTC. This gives the protein CASSLDAGPYGYTF.

DNA for the CDR3: TGCGCCAGCAGCTTGGGAGGCCTCCAAAACCACATTCAGTACTTC. Translated, it gives CASSLGGLQNHIQYF. The V gene is TRBV5-1, the J gene TRBJ2-4; D is ambiguous. The V and J ends lost 0 bases and 8 bases respectively, with 15 bases between them. This CDR3 has 15 residues. Germline V gives CDR1 SGHRS, CDR2 YFSETQ.

The chain uses TRBV7-2 and TRBJ2-1, with a possible D match to TRBD1 (6 bases). V lost 5 bases and J lost 8, with 19 bases in between. The CDR3 is 15 amino acids. Germline CDR1 SGHTA, CDR2 FQGNSA. The CDR3: CASSPQSGAPYEQFF. The CDR3 nucleotides read TGTGCCAGCAGCCCTCAGTCAGGGGCGCCCTATGAGCAGTTCTTC.

The chain links TRBV19 to TRBJ1-5; D unresolved. Germline assignment: CDR1 LNHDA and CDR2 SQIVND (reference sequence). V was pared by 2 bases and J by 0 bases, with 17 bases between. The CDR3 consists of 18 residues. Here the CDR3 reads CASSIWRRMRHSNQPQHF. The DNA of the CDR3 is TGTGCCAGTAGTATATGGAGACGGATGAGGCATAGCAATCAGCCCCAGCATTTT.

The sample holds a few counts of this clonotype. The chain carries TRBV9 and TRBJ2-7; possible D gene TRBD2, 6 bases. Looked up from germline, CDR1 is SGDLS and CDR2 is YYNGEE. CDR3 size: 15 residues. V gave up 4 bases and J gave up 6 bases, with 20 bases separating them. The CDR3: CASSIPGPSACEQYF. CDR3 DNA: TGTGCCAGCAGCATCCCCGGTCCTAGCGCCTGCGAGCAGTACTTC.

The J gene is TRBJ2-3, the V gene TRBV5-5, with D perhaps assigned TRBD1 or TRBD2 (5 bases each). Germline V lookup: CDR1 SGHKS, CDR2 YYEKEE (reference sequence). Deletions cut 4 bases from V and 2 bases from J, with 23 bases between. The CDR3 is 18 residues long. The CDR3 spells CASSPYGDAPDYTDTQYF. The CDR3 nucleotides read TGTGCCAGCAGCCCCTACGGGGACGCGCCGGATTACACAGATACGCAGTATTTT.

This chain links TRBV5-1 with TRBJ2-1; D ambiguous. Germline V lookup: CDR1 SGHRS, CDR2 YFSETQ. CDR3 length: 14 amino acids. Trimming stripped 4 bases from V and 8 bases from J, with 16 bases between. The CDR3 spells CASSERHNSDEQFF. The CDR3 DNA is TGCGCCAGCAGCGAGCGCCATAATTCCGATGAGCAGTTCTTC.

J is TRBJ1-1 and V is TRBV5-1, with TRBD1 identical over 7 bases. This CDR3 comprises 15 residues. Trimming cost V 0 bases and J 6 bases; bases outside gene matches: 8. CDR1 and CDR2 from the germline V gene are SGHRS and YFSETQ. CDR3 sequence reads: CASSLEDRESAEAFF. Here the CDR3 DNA reads TGCGCCAGCAGCTTGGAAGACAGGGAGAGTGCTGAAGCTTTCTTT.

This clonotype was observed a single time. This chain uses TRBV20-1 with TRBJ2-5, with 10 bases aligning to TRBD2. From germline, CDR1 is DFQATT and CDR2 SNEGSKA (reference sequence). The CDR3 totals 15 residues. V shed 3 bases and J 1 base; nucleotides not matched to a gene: 5. CDR3: CSARERTSGQETQYF. The CDR3 DNA reads TGCAGTGCTAGGGAAAGGACTAGCGGCCAAGAGACCCAGTACTTC.

V usage is TRBV6-5 and J usage is TRBJ1-2; 8 nucleotides align to TRBD1. Trimming took 10 bases from V and 0 from J; bases not matched to a gene: 13. The V gene's germline CDR1 is MNHEY and CDR2 SVGAGI. The CDR3 length is 16 residues. The chain's CDR3 is CATYKGRGRSNYGYTF. CDR3 nucleotide sequence: TGTGCCACCTACAAAGGCAGGGGGCGATCTAACTATGGCTACACCTTC.

There are a few counts of this clonotype. The chain couples TRBV5-1 to TRBJ2-7; TRBD2 agrees at 7 bases. V gave up 1 base and J gave up 3 bases; unmatched junction bases: 7. Germline CDR1 reads SGHRS; CDR2 reads YFSETQ. The CDR3 runs 15 residues. The CDR3 DNA sequence: TGCGCCAGCAGCTTGCGGCTAGCGGATAACTACGAGCAGTACTTC. Encoded protein: CASSLRLADNYEQYF.

A few counts support this clonotype. This chain links TRBV28 with TRBJ1-2; no clear D gene. Germline CDR1 reads MDHEN; CDR2 reads SYDVKM. The CDR3 length is 13 residues. The V gene lost 5 bases and the J gene lost 3 bases, with 10 bases spanning the gap. As DNA, the CDR3 is TGTGCCAGCAGTGGAGACGGGCACTATGGCTACACCTTC. Translation gives CASSGDGHYGYTF.